This TCR beta chain emerged from a study of OX40 agonist ivuxolimab in advanced cancers. Study background: Patients received ivuxolimab, an intravenous treatment, every 2 weeks at 0.01 to 10 mg/kg. A history of anti-PD-1, anti-PD-L1 or anti-CTLA-4 therapy was acceptable, and about 40% had some.

Regarding the study as a whole: Patients who responded partially at 0.1-3.0 mg/kg showed clonal expansion ranking among the lowest.

This clone was recorded once. The antigen is not known. CDR1 and CDR2 from the germline V gene are GTSNPN and SVGIG (reference sequence). The CDR3 length is 12 residues. TCRdb keeps only in-frame clones here, not all; method: immunoSEQ multiplex PCR. The sample carries around 34,000 clones, 80% to 90% recorded once. The receptor was isolated from an adult with an advanced solid tumor such as melanoma, head and neck, liver or kidney cancer. This chain joins TRBV30 and TRBJ1-5; D is unresolved. Sequenced material: CD4+ or CD8+ T cells sorted from blood, taken in a trial of the OX40 agonist ivuxolimab. For the CDR3, the DNA is TGTTCTTGGAGAGACACTAATCAGCCCCAGCATTTT. This gives the protein CSWRDTNQPQHF.